This T cell receptor (beta chain) comes out of a study of shared clonotypes between healthy human individuals. Notes on the study in general: Sequencing of the sorted subsets was shown by rarefaction to be incomplete despite large depth. Limited genetic and exposure-history diversity came from having few donors.

The V end lost 5 bases, the J end lost 4 bases, and 15 bases lay between the germline ends. Germline CDR1 reads MDHEN; CDR2 reads SYDVKM. This CDR3 spans 15 amino acids. Sequencing used immunoSEQ multiplex PCR; TCRdb keeps in-frame clones, though not all of them. This table holds about 1.1 million clones, approximately 80% found once. Among the donors, all were Caucasian adults who lived in Nashville, Tennessee. Both subsets, CD45RA+ naive and CD45RA-negative memory, were split from the CD4+ cells. Comment on this clone: Its antigen is still unknown.

The chain uses TRBV28 and TRBJ1-5; possible D gene TRBD1, 5 bases. The specimen sequenced was memory CD4+ T cells from PBMCs. Documented subset: CD45RA-negative fraction. This sequence originates from a young man in good health. Some clones in this sample may be carry-over from other donors' samples. CDR3 DNA sequence: TGTGCCAGCAGTGTTGGGACGGGTAGAAATCAGCCCCAGCATTTT. It specifies CASSVGTGRNQPQHF.